This entry lists 20 T cell receptor beta chains sequenced from one sample in a study of a mutant IDH1 vaccine in newly diagnosed glioma. Only in-frame clones appear in the TCRdb table, and some are missing; sequencing was by immunoSEQ multiplex PCR. This repertoire shows about 30,000 clones, around 73% found once; its top ten account for about 10%. No antigen has been assigned to these receptors. Time point given: week 35, safety follow-up. Topical imiquimod was applied with each vaccine dose, which held 300 ug of mutant IDH1 20-mer peptide. This specimen consisted of PBMCs, obtained from a glioma patient whose treatment included an IDH1 peptide vaccine. The receptors stem from a woman aged 40 to 50 with glioma.

This sequence joins TRBV6-5 and TRBJ1-2; D is possibly TRBD1 (5 bases). CDR3 length: 13 amino acids. V lost 8 bases and J 8 bases, leaving 18 bases between the germline ends. Per germline, CDR1 MNHEY and CDR2 SVGAGI. As DNA, the CDR3 is TGTGCCAGCCGTTCCCAGACAGCTCACGGCTACACCTTC. Translation gives CASRSQTAHGYTF.

This clone appeared a few times. The chain combines TRBV7-3 with TRBJ2-2; 11 bases map to TRBD2. With 6 bases clipped from V and 8 bases from J, the junction kept 5 bases outside the gene matches. CDR1 is SGHTA and CDR2 is FQGTGA in the germline V gene. The CDR3 extends over 14 amino acids. DNA for the CDR3: TGTGCCAGCAGAGGACTAGCGGGTCCAGGGGAGCTGTTTTTT. It yields the protein CASRGLAGPGELFF.

The V call is TRBV6-4, the J call TRBJ1-1; no clear D. Germline CDR1 reads MRHNA; CDR2 reads SNTAGT. V was clipped by 5 bases and J by 6 bases, with 13 bases between them. CDR3 size: 13 residues. The CDR3 reads CASSITSGAEAFF. The CDR3 bases are TGTGCCAGCAGTATAACCTCGGGAGCTGAAGCTTTCTTT.

This clone was detected once. The chain combines TRBV2 with TRBJ2-7; 9 bases map to TRBD1. The germline V gene encodes CDR1 SNHLY and CDR2 FYNNEI. CDR3 length equals 14 residues. Germline trimming cut 4 bases from V and 1 base from J; bases unmatched to any gene: 2. The CDR3 DNA reads TGTGCCAGCAGTGCGGGACAGGGATCCTACGAGCAGTACTTC. This codes for CASSAGQGSYEQYF.

The chain's CDR3 is CASSRDRGEGELFF. The CDR3 DNA is TGTGCCAGCAGCCGGGACAGGGGAGAGGGGGAGCTGTTTTTT. The V and J genes are TRBV6-5 and TRBJ2-2; 10 bases are a match to TRBD1. V was clipped by 6 bases and J by 8 bases; unmatched bases: 6. The CDR3 loop spans 14 amino acids. Per the germline V gene, CDR1 is MNHEY and CDR2 is SVGAGI.

J is TRBJ1-1 and V is TRBV19; no firm D call. The CDR3 contains 13 residues. V was trimmed by 6 bases and J by 2 bases, leaving 10 bases between them. CDR1 and CDR2 (germline): LNHDA, SQIVND (reference sequence). The CDR3 reads CASSRTRNTEAFF. CDR3 nucleotide sequence: TGTGCCAGTAGCCGGACGAGAAACACTGAAGCTTTCTTT.

The chain couples TRBV6-1 to TRBJ1-1; tentatively, D is TRBD1 (5 bases). The ends were cut back, 4 bases at V and 6 bases at J, with 12 bases in the middle. Germline lookup yields CDR1 MNHNS and CDR2 SASEGT. The CDR3 spans 13 residues. This CDR3 reads CASSGRGRAEAFF. The DNA of the CDR3 is TGTGCCAGCAGTGGACGGGGGAGGGCTGAAGCTTTCTTT.

A word on this clone: At one of its ends the junction is not consistent with the germline gene, which may arise from a read error. This chain joins TRBV7-7 and TRBJ2-1; D tentatively fits TRBD1 or TRBD2 (5 bases each). CDR3 length equals 15 residues. CDR1 SSHAT and CDR2 FNYEAQ come from the germline V gene (reference sequence). CDR3 region: CASSKGTESYNEQFF. The CDR3 DNA is TGTGCTAGCAGCAAAGGGACGGAATCCTACAATGAGCAGTTCTTC.

This clone was picked up one time. The V gene is TRBV27, the J gene TRBJ1-6; 9 bases fit TRBD1. Germline V gives CDR1 MNHEY, CDR2 SMNVEV (reference sequence). The CDR3 runs 15 residues. V gave up 6 bases and J gave up 6 bases; unmatched junction bases: 6. The CDR3 region is CASRPRQGVNSPLHF. For the CDR3, the DNA is TGTGCCAGCAGGCCCCGACAGGGGGTTAATTCACCCCTCCACTTT.

This clone was picked up one time. The chain uses TRBV10-1 and TRBJ2-1, with 8 bases that match TRBD2. V lost 6 bases to trimming and J lost 10 bases; unmatched junction nucleotides: 11. The CDR3 has 14 residues. Germline V gene data show CDR1 as WNHNN and CDR2 as SYGVQD (reference sequence). In DNA form, the CDR3 reads TGCGCCAGCAGCGGGGGGGCCTTCGACGAAGAGCAGTTCTTC. It translates to CASSGGAFDEEQFF.

This clone showed up just a few times. This chain's CDR3 is CASSLVTVYGYTF. In nucleotides, the CDR3 is TGCGCCAGCAGCTTGGTAACAGTCTATGGCTACACCTTC. This sequence joins TRBV5-1 and TRBJ1-2; no firm D call. Trimming cost V 0 bases and J 4 bases, with 7 bases left between them. Germline V gene data show CDR1 as SGHRS and CDR2 as YFSETQ. The CDR3 has 13 amino acids. The variable domain in full, completed from reference TRBV5-1 and TRBJ1-2, reads KAGVTQTPRYLIKTRGQQVTLSCSPISGHRSVSWYQQTPGQGLQFLFEYFSETQRNKGNFPGRFSGRQFSNSRSEMNVSTLELGDSALYLCASSLVTVYGYTFGSGTRLTVV.

This clone was counted once. V is TRBV15 and J is TRBJ1-4; D is unresolved. Germline V CDR1 and CDR2: LNHNV, YYDKDF (reference sequence). The V gene lost 1 base and the J gene lost 5 bases, with 11 bases spanning the gap. The CDR3 extends over 15 amino acids. The CDR3 loop is CATSRVSGVNEKLFF. The CDR3 nucleotides are TGTGCCACCAGCAGAGTTTCGGGTGTAAATGAAAAACTGTTTTTT.

Regarding this clone: A junction boundary mismatches the germline segment, possibly from a read error. The chain carries TRBV6-5 and TRBJ2-4; D possibly corresponds to TRBD1 (5 bases). The CDR3 is 15 amino acids. Looked up from germline, CDR1 is MNHEY and CDR2 is SVGAGI. As DNA, the CDR3 is TGTGCCAGCAGTTACCAGGACGCCAGACGACAGCCTCAGCACTTC. Its translation is CASSYQDARRQPQHF.

The table lists this clone with a count of one. The chain links TRBV23-1 to TRBJ2-3, with D possibly matching TRBD2 (6 bases). TRBV23-1 is marked as an open reading frame, function uncertain. The CDR3 runs 15 residues. V shed 6 bases and J shed 2 bases, with 15 bases lying between them. CDR3 sequence (DNA): TGCGCCAGCAGGCGTTGTGGGAGGCACACAGATACGCAGTATTTT. This sequence encodes CASRRCGRHTDTQYF.

This clone was recorded a few times. The V and J genes are TRBV2 and TRBJ1-2; the match to TRBD1 covers 8 bases. J lost 5 bases, V lost 5 bases, and 10 bases had no gene match. Germline V gene lookup returns CDR1 SNHLY and CDR2 FYNNEI. This CDR3 spans 15 amino acids. This chain's CDR3 is CASSIEDRVPYGYTF. The DNA of the CDR3 is TGTGCCAGCAGTATTGAGGACAGGGTTCCTTATGGCTACACCTTC.

This clone has a handful of counts. This chain uses TRBV25-1 with TRBJ1-5; D unresolved. Trimming shortened V by 2 bases and J by 5 bases, and 13 bases separated the two germline ends. Germline loops: CDR1 MGHDK, CDR2 SYGVNS. The CDR3 has 15 amino acids. The DNA for the CDR3 is TGTGCCAGCAGTGAAATGGCCCTTGTGGATCAGCCCCAGCATTTT. It specifies CASSEMALVDQPQHF.

The chain employs TRBV19 and TRBJ2-2; D gene unclear. This CDR3 spans 13 amino acids. Germline loops: CDR1 LNHDA, CDR2 SQIVND (reference sequence). V lost 7 bases to trimming and J lost 3 bases, with 9 bases between them. CDR3 nucleotides: TGTGCCAGTAACGGGCCCTACACCGGGGAGCTGTTTTTT. It specifies CASNGPYTGELFF.

V gene TRBV14 combines with J gene TRBJ1-4, with D perhaps matching TRBD1 (6 bases). V lost 5 bases and J lost 6, with 16 bases in between. This CDR3 is 15 amino acids long. Germline V gene lookup returns CDR1 SGHDN and CDR2 FVKESK. This CDR3 reads CASSTPGGADEKLFF. CDR3 in DNA: TGTGCCAGCAGCACTCCGGGGGGCGCGGATGAAAAACTGTTTTTT.

The V call is TRBV11-3, the J call TRBJ2-6, with 7 bases fitting TRBD1. J was trimmed by 0 bases and V by 5 bases; bases with no gene match: 4. In germline, CDR1 is SGHNT, CDR2 YENEEA. The CDR3 covers 16 residues. CDR3 nucleotides: TGTGCCAGCAGCCTCGGGACAGACTCTGGGGCCAACGTCCTGACTTTC. Translation: CASSLGTDSGANVLTF.

V and J are TRBV27 and TRBJ1-1; TRBD1 matches at 7 bases. Germline V gene lookup returns CDR1 MNHEY and CDR2 SMNVEV (reference sequence). The CDR3 is made up of 13 amino acids. V was clipped by 5 bases and J by 6 bases; unmatched bases: 6. The chain's CDR3 is CASSSRTGPEAFF. DNA for the CDR3: TGTGCCAGCAGTAGCCGGACAGGACCTGAAGCTTTCTTT.